This is a list of T cell receptor beta chains from one sample in a study of blood T cell repertoires in COVID-19. Profiling relied on immunoSEQ multiplex PCR, and the TCRdb table lists in-frame clones only, not all of them. The sample comprises fewer than 120,000 clones, roughly 82% of which are singletons, and approximately 15% rests with the top ten. The sequenced material came from peripheral blood. The receptors were sampled from a woman aged 60-70 years with acute or convalescent COVID-19. Each CDR3 is given with its conserved first and last residue. A D gene is named only where the DNA matches it firmly. Size is omitted from some rows. Given values are once, few, many or a class for expanded clones.

D: TRBD1; V: TRBV29-1; J: TRBJ1-2; size: .; DNA: TGCAGCGCAGGGGGATTCTATGGCTACACCTTC; CDR3: CSAGGFYGYTF
D: TRBD1; V: TRBV12-3/TRBV12-4; J: TRBJ1-1; size: .; DNA: TGTGCCAGCAGTTTGGACAGGAGGACTGAAGCTTTCTTT; CDR3: CASSLDRRTEAFF
D: TRBD1; V: TRBV7-2; J: TRBJ1-1; size: .; DNA: TGTGCCAGCAGCCGGGACAGATTTGTCACTGAAGCTTTCTTT; CDR3: CASSRDRFVTEAFF
D: .; V: TRBV28; J: TRBJ1-4; size: .; DNA: TGTGCCAGCAGTTTATGGGCAGGGGCTAATGAAAAACTGTTTTTT; CDR3: CASSLWAGANEKLFF
D: .; V: TRBV9; J: TRBJ1-1; size: .; DNA: TGTGCCAGCAGCTCGAGAGGGGGGGAATCTGGCACTGAAGCTTTCTTT; CDR3: CASSSRGGESGTEAFF
D: TRBD1; V: TRBV5-1; J: TRBJ1-2; size: few; DNA: TGCGCCAGCAGCTTGGACGCGGGACAGGGGCCGCCTCCCTATGGCTACACCTTC; CDR3: CASSLDAGQGPPPYGYTF
D: TRBD2; V: TRBV5-1; J: TRBJ2-7; size: .; DNA: TGCGCCAGCAGCTCGGGGGGGTCTTACGAGCAGTACTTC; CDR3: CASSSGGSYEQYF
D: .; V: TRBV7-2; J: TRBJ1-1; size: .; DNA: TGTGCCAGCAGCTTAGCGGCAGGGAAGCCTGAAGCTTTCTTT; CDR3: CASSLAAGKPEAFF
D: TRBD2; V: TRBV7-3; J: TRBJ2-5; size: .; DNA: TGTGCCAGCAGCTTCGGACTAGCGGGGGAGACCCAGTACTTC; CDR3: CASSFGLAGETQYF
D: TRBD1; V: TRBV6-5; J: TRBJ2-7; size: .; DNA: TGTGCCAGCAGTCGCGACAGGGTCTTATCCTACGAGCAGTACTTC; CDR3: CASSRDRVLSYEQYF
D: .; V: TRBV11-2; J: TRBJ2-1; size: .; DNA: TGTGCCAGCAGCTTAGGGCCTCAAAATGAGCAGTTCTTC; CDR3: CASSLGPQNEQFF
D: TRBD2; V: TRBV19; J: TRBJ2-7; size: .; DNA: TGTGCCAGTAGTGAGACTAGCGGGGGGGCCTACGAGCAGTACTTC; CDR3: CASSETSGGAYEQYF
D: TRBD1; V: TRBV19; J: TRBJ1-2; size: .; DNA: TGTGCCAGTAGTATTGGGACAGGGGGCTATGGCTACACCTTC; CDR3: CASSIGTGGYGYTF
D: .; V: TRBV25-1; J: TRBJ1-2; size: .; DNA: TGTGCCAGCAGTGACGACAAGCTCCTTGTCTATGGCTACACCTTC; CDR3: CASSDDKLLVYGYTF
D: TRBD1; V: TRBV9; J: TRBJ2-2; size: .; DNA: TGTGCCAGCAGCCGGACAGGGGAGAACACCGGGGAGCTGTTTTTT; CDR3: CASSRTGENTGELFF
D: .; V: TRBV5-1; J: TRBJ1-1; size: .; DNA: TGCGCCAGCAGTCTCCTACCTCGGGACATATACACTGAAGCTTTCTTT; CDR3: CASSLLPRDIYTEAFF
D: TRBD1; V: TRBV4-3; J: TRBJ1-5; size: .; DNA: TGCGCCAGCAGCCAAGATCGGGGACAGGGGGTTGTTTCGCCCCAGCATTTT; CDR3: CASSQDRGQGVVSPQHF
D: .; V: TRBV15; J: TRBJ1-3; size: .; DNA: TGTGCCACCAGCAGAGCACAGCCTAGGGGAGGAAACACCATATATTTT; CDR3: CATSRAQPRGGNTIYF
D: .; V: TRBV9; J: TRBJ1-2; size: .; DNA: TGTGCCAGCAGTCGGAGGAGGGGCTATGGCTACACCTTC; CDR3: CASSRRRGYGYTF
D: TRBD1; V: TRBV6-6; J: TRBJ1-2; size: .; DNA: TGTGCCAGCAGAGGGACAGGGTCGATTGGGTATGGCTACACCTTC; CDR3: CASRGTGSIGYGYTF
D: TRBD1; V: TRBV5-4; J: TRBJ1-4; size: .; DNA: TGTGCCAGCAGCAGCGACAGGGGGCGCGTTAATGAAAAACTGTTTTTT; CDR3: CASSSDRGRVNEKLFF
D: .; V: TRBV6-5; J: TRBJ1-2; size: few; DNA: TGTGCCAGCAGTTACCTAGACCGGAGACGTGGCTACACCTTC; CDR3: CASSYLDRRRGYTF
D: .; V: TRBV18; J: TRBJ1-1; size: many; DNA: TGTGCCAGCTCACCAGGGAGGACTGAAGCTTTCTTT; CDR3: CASSPGRTEAFF
D: .; V: TRBV6-2/TRBV6-3; J: TRBJ1-5; size: .; DNA: TGTGCCAGCAGTTACGGGGGGGGAAGGCAGCCCCAGCATTTT; CDR3: CASSYGGGRQPQHF
D: .; V: TRBV24-1; J: TRBJ1-1; size: .; DNA: TGTGCCACCAGTGAATCCGGGGGCACTGAAGCTTTCTTT; CDR3: CATSESGGTEAFF
D: TRBD2; V: TRBV14; J: TRBJ2-5; size: .; DNA: TGTGCCAGCAGCCAATACGGGGGGGCGTTTGAGACCCAGTACTTC; CDR3: CASSQYGGAFETQYF
D: .; V: TRBV4-3; J: TRBJ1-3; size: .; DNA: TGCGCCAGCAGCCAAGTGGGCGGGGCTGGAAACACCATATATTTT; CDR3: CASSQVGGAGNTIYF
D: .; V: TRBV19; J: TRBJ1-1; size: .; DNA: TGTGCCAGTAACGTAGGGCGGGTAGCTGAAGCTTTCTTT; CDR3: CASNVGRVAEAFF
D: TRBD1; V: TRBV24-1; J: TRBJ2-3; size: few; DNA: TGTGCCACCAGTGTCACCGGACAGGGGGTTACAGATACGCAGTATTTT; CDR3: CATSVTGQGVTDTQYF
D: TRBD1; V: TRBV3-1/TRBV3-2; J: TRBJ2-5; size: .; DNA: TGTGCCAGCAGCCGATACCACGGACAGGGGCCCACAGAGGATCCAGAGACCCAGTACTTC; CDR3: CASSRYHGQGPTEDPETQYF
D: TRBD1; V: TRBV28; J: TRBJ1-2; size: .; DNA: TGTGCCAGCAGTTTATCACGACAGGGGGCAGGGAACTATGGCTACACCTTC; CDR3: CASSLSRQGAGNYGYTF
D: .; V: TRBV4-1; J: TRBJ1-2; size: .; DNA: TGCGCCAGCAGCCAAGATGCAGGGAATGGCTACACCTTC; CDR3: CASSQDAGNGYTF
D: .; V: TRBV30; J: TRBJ1-1; size: .; DNA: TGTGCCTGGAGTTCCGACAGTCTGACGACTGAAGCTTTCTTT; CDR3: CAWSSDSLTTEAFF
D: .; V: TRBV7-8; J: TRBJ1-1; size: .; DNA: TGTGCCAGCAGTCCTACAGGGAATACTGAAGCTTTCTTT; CDR3: CASSPTGNTEAFF
D: .; V: TRBV11-3; J: TRBJ2-1; size: .; DNA: TGTGCCAGCAGCTTGCCAGGGCCTGACAATGAGCAGTTCTTC; CDR3: CASSLPGPDNEQFF
D: TRBD1; V: TRBV7-6; J: TRBJ2-2; size: .; DNA: TGTGCCAGCAGCTTGGGACAGGGAGAGACCGGGGAGCTGTTTTTT; CDR3: CASSLGQGETGELFF
D: .; V: TRBV7-6; J: TRBJ2-7; size: few; DNA: TGTGCCAGCAGCTTATTGGGTCTAGGTGTCTACGAGCAGTACTTC; CDR3: CASSLLGLGVYEQYF
D: .; V: TRBV5-4; J: TRBJ1-1; size: .; DNA: TGTGCCAGCAGCTTTCCCCCTGGGGCGCTCACTGAAGCTTTCTTT; CDR3: CASSFPPGALTEAFF
D: TRBD1; V: TRBV25-1; J: TRBJ2-3; size: .; DNA: TGTGCCAGCAGTGAACCCGACAGGGTGGGAACAGATACGCAGTATTTT; CDR3: CASSEPDRVGTDTQYF
D: TRBD2; V: TRBV7-9; J: TRBJ2-3; size: .; DNA: TGTGCCAGCAGGGGCGACGGCGGGGGGGCCGGTACGCAGTATTTT; CDR3: CASRGDGGGAGTQYF
D: TRBD2; V: TRBV7-8; J: TRBJ2-1; size: .; DNA: TGTGCCAGCAGCTTAGTAGGAGGAGCGGGGGCTGGGGTTGAGCAGTTCTTC; CDR3: CASSLVGGAGAGVEQFF
D: .; V: TRBV28; J: TRBJ1-2; size: .; DNA: TGTGCCAGCGGGTTGGGGGAGGGGCTGTCTGGCTACACCTTC; CDR3: CASGLGEGLSGYTF
D: TRBD2; V: TRBV11-2; J: TRBJ2-1; size: .; DNA: TGTGCCAGCAGCGCGGGACTAGCGGGGGGGCTCCCTCCGGTTGGGCAGTTCTTC; CDR3: CASSAGLAGGLPPVGQFF
D: TRBD1; V: TRBV7-9; J: TRBJ1-2; size: .; DNA: TGTGCCAGCACCCGTGGACAGGGGGGCTATGGCTACACCTTC; CDR3: CASTRGQGGYGYTF
D: .; V: TRBV7-6; J: TRBJ2-7; size: .; DNA: TGTGCCAGCAGCTTAGGGGCTGGAGGGGCGAGCCTCTCCTACGAGCAGTACTTC; CDR3: CASSLGAGGASLSYEQYF
D: .; V: TRBV5-6; J: TRBJ1-4; size: once; DNA: TGTGCCAGCAGTTCTCGCGTCCCTGGTATGAATGAAAAACTGTTTTTT; CDR3: CASSSRVPGMNEKLFF
D: .; V: TRBV12-3/TRBV12-4; J: TRBJ1-3; size: .; DNA: TGTGCCAGCAGCCCCGGCTCTGGAAACACCATATATTTT; CDR3: CASSPGSGNTIYF
D: .; V: TRBV10-3; J: TRBJ2-7; size: .; DNA: TGTGCCATCTCTATGAGCGGGCCTTCCTACGAGCAGTACTTC; CDR3: CAISMSGPSYEQYF
D: TRBD1; V: TRBV9; J: TRBJ1-4; size: .; DNA: TGTGCCAGCAGCGGGACAGGGACTAATGAAAAACTGTTTTTT; CDR3: CASSGTGTNEKLFF